One sample yielded the 25 T cell receptor beta chains listed below, sequenced in a study of T cell clusters in autoimmune cytopenias. TRB was amplified from around 0.25 ug of peripheral blood genomic DNA per sample. One tube held mixed TRB-A and TRB-B primer pools for touch-down PCR. TCRdb re-analyzed the multiplex PCR reads; it lists each CDR3 protein once, without DNA. This sample's table has about 7,500 distinct CDR3 sequences. These data were likewise used in another study, on T cell repertoires in aging, cancer and after chemotherapy.

Sequenced: peripheral blood. The receptors shown here come from a human donor with an autoimmune cytopenia or autoimmune hepatitis (not recorded which).

The V call is TRBV12-3 or TRBV12-4, the J call TRBJ2-2; TCRdb calls TRBD2, which cannot be checked without DNA. CDR3 size: 16 residues. Here the CDR3 reads CATQLAGGVNTGELFF.

The CDR3: CASSPPADTQYF. V and J are TRBV18 and TRBJ2-3. The CDR3 sequence is 12 residues long. Germline CDR1 KGHSH, CDR2 LQKENI.

The rearrangement joins TRBV27 to TRBJ2-3; there is no DNA to check the TCRdb D call of TRBD1. CDR1 is MNHEY and CDR2 is SMNVEV in the germline V gene (reference sequence). The CDR3 sequence is 13 residues long. This CDR3 reads CASSLQGADTQYF.

The gene calls are TRBV7-9 and TRBJ2-3. CDR3 size: 17 residues. Germline V gene sequence: CDR1 SEHNR, CDR2 FQNEAQ (reference sequence). Here the CDR3 reads CASSLVYSTGRTDTQYF.

The genes are TRBV28 and TRBJ1-6; there is no DNA to check the TCRdb D call of TRBD1. The CDR3 sequence is 16 residues long. CDR1 and CDR2 from the germline V gene are MDHEN and SYDVKM. The chain's CDR3 is CASSPRTGQRLSPLHF.

This chain links TRBV20-1 with TRBJ2-7; the D call from TCRdb, TRBD1, cannot be confirmed without DNA. CDR3 size: 15 residues. The germline gives CDR1 DFQATT, CDR2 SNEGSKA (reference sequence). This CDR3 is CSAGTTELYNYEQYF.

This clonotype is labeled medium-sized based on frequency. J is TRBJ1-2 and V is TRBV7-2; TCRdb calls TRBD1, which cannot be checked without DNA. Germline CDR1 is SGHTA and CDR2 is FQGNSA. This CDR3 is 15 amino acids long. This CDR3 is CASSPALWGDYGYTF.

This rearrangement joins TRBV30 to TRBJ1-1. This CDR3 region has 12 residues. The germline V gene has CDR1 GTSNPN and CDR2 SVGIG (reference sequence). CDR3 residues: CAWSVGPTEAFF.

Measured by frequency, this clonotype is medium-sized. V gene TRBV7-2 combines with J gene TRBJ2-1; TCRdb names TRBD1, which stays unverified in the absence of DNA. Germline V lookup: CDR1 SGHTA, CDR2 FQGNSA. The CDR3 is made up of 17 amino acids. The chain's CDR3 is CASSFGGGGNPYNEQFF. The full variable domain, completed using reference TRBV7-2 and TRBJ2-1, is GAGVSQSPSNKVTEKGKDVELRCDPISGHTALYWYRQSLGQGLEFLIYFQGNSAPDKSGLPSDRFSAERTGGSVSTLTIQRTQQEDSAVYLCASSFGGGGNPYNEQFFGPGTRLTVL.

The chain recombines TRBV19 with TRBJ1-6; TCRdb's D gene call, TRBD1, goes unchecked for lack of DNA. CDR1 is LNHDA, CDR2 SQIVND, per germline (reference sequence). This CDR3 region has 14 residues. CDR3 residues: CASSRQGRGSPLHF.

The rearrangement joins TRBV6-5 to TRBJ1-6. This CDR3 region has 16 residues. Germline V gene sequence: CDR1 MNHEY, CDR2 SVGAGI. CDR3 sequence: CASSLGRGKNNSPLHF.

The V call is TRBV5-6, the J call TRBJ2-4. Per germline, CDR1 SGHDT and CDR2 YYEEEE. The CDR3 spans 14 residues. This chain's CDR3 is CASSLGSQGNIQYF.

V and J are TRBV10-1 and TRBJ1-1. The CDR3 consists of 14 residues. The germline V gene encodes CDR1 WNHNN and CDR2 SYGVQD (reference sequence). CDR3 sequence: CASSEDNVNTEAFF.

The V gene is TRBV11-3, the J gene TRBJ2-1; TCRdb names TRBD2, which stays unverified in the absence of DNA. Germline CDR1 is SGHNT and CDR2 is YENEEA. This CDR3 comprises 16 residues. CDR3 sequence: CASSPGGSFSNNEQFF.

The CDR3 is CASSLQVSILAGELFF. The genes are TRBV5-1 and TRBJ2-2. Germline values: CDR1 SGHRS, CDR2 YFSETQ. The CDR3 has 16 residues.

The CDR3 region is CASSLLGQGVGYGYTF. The chain links TRBV27 to TRBJ1-2; the TCRdb call, TRBD1, lacks DNA for checking. The CDR3 extends over 16 amino acids. Germline values: CDR1 MNHEY, CDR2 SMNVEV (reference sequence).

This chain uses TRBV12-3 or TRBV12-4 with TRBJ2-2; TCRdb lists TRBD1, though no DNA is available to test this call. This CDR3 has 15 amino acids. CDR3 in amino acids: CASRTDRGITGELFF.

The chain is built from TRBV11-2 and TRBJ1-2; TCRdb indicates TRBD1, and absent DNA this call remains unverified. The CDR3 loop spans 16 amino acids. The germline V gene encodes CDR1 SGHAT and CDR2 FQNNGV. The chain's CDR3 is CASSSPTDRRSYGYTF.

The V gene is TRBV10-3, the J gene TRBJ1-1; TCRdb gives TRBD1 as the D gene, but with no DNA this cannot be confirmed. The CDR3 runs to 14 residues. In germline, CDR1 is ENHRY, CDR2 SYGVKD. CDR3 sequence: CAIRITGGETEAFF.

This clonotype ranks as medium-sized (0.01 to 0.1%) in terms of frequency. The chain combines TRBV29-1 with TRBJ2-7. Germline-derived CDR1 and CDR2 are SQVTM and ANQGSEA. The CDR3 runs 13 residues. The CDR3 reads CSVETSFTYEQYF.

Frequency places this clonotype as medium-sized. V and J are TRBV7-6 and TRBJ2-1; TCRdb's D call of TRBD2 is untestable without DNA. Germline CDR1 SGHVS, CDR2 FNYEAQ. The length of the CDR3 is 16 residues. The chain's CDR3 is CASSLWPAGNYNEQFF.

This rearrangement joins TRBV20-1 to TRBJ1-1; TCRdb picks TRBD1, but there is no DNA to check that call. Looked up from germline, CDR1 is DFQATT and CDR2 is SNEGSKA (reference sequence). There are 14 residues in the CDR3. CDR3 sequence: CSAPRQGMNTEAFF.

The CDR3 protein is CASSEGPRGRATGELFF. This rearrangement joins TRBV10-1 to TRBJ2-2; as DNA is missing, the TRBD2 call by TCRdb cannot be tested. The germline V gene has CDR1 WNHNN and CDR2 SYGVQD (reference sequence). The CDR3 is made up of 17 amino acids.

The CDR3 sequence is CASSPYENTQYF. This chain joins TRBV5-1 and TRBJ2-3. The CDR3 is 12 amino acids. Germline CDR1 and CDR2: SGHRS and YFSETQ.

The rearrangement uses TRBV5-1 and TRBJ2-1; TCRdb gives TRBD2 as the D gene, but with no DNA this cannot be confirmed. The CDR3 has 14 amino acids. CDR1 is SGHRS, CDR2 YFSETQ, per germline. The chain's CDR3 is CACTGTSGNNEQFF.